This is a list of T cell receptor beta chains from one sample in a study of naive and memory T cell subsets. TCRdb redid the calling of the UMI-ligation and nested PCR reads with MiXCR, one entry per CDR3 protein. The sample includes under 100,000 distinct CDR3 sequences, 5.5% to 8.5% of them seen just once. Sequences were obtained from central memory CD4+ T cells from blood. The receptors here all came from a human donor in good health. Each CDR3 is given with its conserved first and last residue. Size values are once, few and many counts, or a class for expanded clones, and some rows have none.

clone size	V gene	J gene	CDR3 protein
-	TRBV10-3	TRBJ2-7	CAISNRAESEQYF
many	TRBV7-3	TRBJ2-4	CASSLPGLAGDGAKNIQYF
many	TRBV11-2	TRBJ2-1	CASSGGAGHSGDEQFF
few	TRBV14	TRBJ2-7	CASSLYRYEQYF
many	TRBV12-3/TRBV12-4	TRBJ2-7	CASRSSGTTYEQYF
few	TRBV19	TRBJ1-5	CASSGPGGYQPQHF
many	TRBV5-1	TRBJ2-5	CASSLRALAGGETQYF
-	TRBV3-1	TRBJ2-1	CASSALASSGQFF
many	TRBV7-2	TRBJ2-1	CASSLAGEYNEQFF
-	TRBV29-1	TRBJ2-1	CSVVETGREQFF
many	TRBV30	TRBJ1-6	CAWRGTSYNSPLHF
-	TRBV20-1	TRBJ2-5	CSASPGQKETQYF
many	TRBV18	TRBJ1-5	CASSPRGGAYSNQPQHF
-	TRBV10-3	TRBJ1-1	CAISRRTGTGATEAFF
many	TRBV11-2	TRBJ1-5	CASSLGPSQPQHF
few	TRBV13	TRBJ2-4	CASSLGRGNIQYF
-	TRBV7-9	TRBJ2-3	CASSPSYNTDTQYF
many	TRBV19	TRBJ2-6	CASSTGAGANVLTF
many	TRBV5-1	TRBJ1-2	CASSLGQHAYNYGYTF
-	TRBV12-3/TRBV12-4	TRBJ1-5	CASSPGGQNNQPQHF
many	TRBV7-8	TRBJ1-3	CASSTGQGLGNTIYF
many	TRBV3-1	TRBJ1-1	CASSQGAGKNTEAFF
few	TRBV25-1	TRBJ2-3	CASSEGGSGSDTQYF
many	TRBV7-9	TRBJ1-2	CASSFTESYTF
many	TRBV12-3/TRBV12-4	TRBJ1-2	CASSSSVPPYGYTF